What follows describes a single T cell receptor beta chain. This sample is part of a study of blood T cell repertoires in COVID-19. About the research overall: COVID-19 samples from acute and convalescent phases originated in the United States, Italy and Spain. T cells, B-cell-depleted T cells, or PBMCs supplied cDNA or gDNA.

Repertoires were generated with immunoSEQ multiplex PCR, while TCRdb's copy carries only in-frame clones and drops some. The sample lists a few hundred thousand clones, nearly 90% occurring once. This CDR3 has 13 amino acids. From germline, CDR1 is SQVTM and CDR2 ANQGSEA. The ends lost 7 bases at V and 13 bases at J; junction bases unmatched: 14. Participants had their cohort set by participant-reported clinical history. What the recovered Cohort 3 donors had was two negative PCRs, clearance, or symptom resolution. The receptor comes from a woman aged 60-75 years who had recovered from COVID-19. The chain has TRBV29-1 and TRBJ2-1, with TRBD2 identical over 9 bases. The specimen was PBMCs or T cells enriched from blood (not recorded which). Here the CDR3 reads CSARLGAGGPQFF. The CDR3 DNA reads as TGCAGCGCACGTCTGGGAGCGGGAGGCCCACAGTTCTTC.